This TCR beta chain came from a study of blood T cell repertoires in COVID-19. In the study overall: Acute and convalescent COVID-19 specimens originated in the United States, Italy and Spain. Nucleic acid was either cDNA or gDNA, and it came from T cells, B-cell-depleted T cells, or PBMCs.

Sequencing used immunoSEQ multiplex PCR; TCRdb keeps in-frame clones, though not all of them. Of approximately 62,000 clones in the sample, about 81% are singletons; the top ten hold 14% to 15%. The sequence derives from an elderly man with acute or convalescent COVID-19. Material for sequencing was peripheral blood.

CDR3 region: CASSAYREETQYF. CDR3 DNA: TGTGCCAGCAGCGCCTACAGGGAAGAGACCCAGTACTTC. The chain recombines TRBV11-3 with TRBJ2-5; tentative D call: TRBD1 (6 bases). The CDR3 is 13 residues long. The germline CDR1 and CDR2 sequences are SGHNT and YENEEA. V was clipped by 5 bases and J by 3 bases, with 10 bases between them. Supplemented by reference TRBV11-3 and TRBJ2-5, the full variable domain reads EAGVVQSPRYKIIEKKQPVAFWCNPISGHNTLYWYLQNLGQGPELLIRYENEEAVDDSQLPKDRFSAERLKGVDSTLKIQPAELGDSAVYLCASSAYREETQYFGPGTRLLVL.